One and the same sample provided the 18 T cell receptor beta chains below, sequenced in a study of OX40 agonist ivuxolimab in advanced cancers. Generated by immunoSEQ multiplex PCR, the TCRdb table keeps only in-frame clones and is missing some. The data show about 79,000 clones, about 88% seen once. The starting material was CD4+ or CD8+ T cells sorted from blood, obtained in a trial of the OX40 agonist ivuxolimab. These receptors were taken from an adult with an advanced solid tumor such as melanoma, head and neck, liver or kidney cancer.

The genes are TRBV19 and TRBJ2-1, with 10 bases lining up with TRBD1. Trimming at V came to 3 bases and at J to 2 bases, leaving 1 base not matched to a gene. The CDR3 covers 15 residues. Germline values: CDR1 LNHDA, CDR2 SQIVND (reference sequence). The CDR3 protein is CASSMTGGPYNEQFF. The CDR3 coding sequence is TGTGCCAGTAGTATGACAGGGGGCCCCTACAATGAGCAGTTCTTC.

The CDR3 coding sequence is TGTGCCAGCGTCGTGGGCAGAACGAACACTGAAGCTTTCTTT. Residues: CASVVGRTNTEAFF. V is TRBV2 and J is TRBJ1-1; no clear D gene. The V gene lost 8 bases and the J gene lost 1 base, with 14 bases spanning the gap. Germline-derived CDR1 and CDR2 are SNHLY and FYNNEI. There are 14 residues in the CDR3.

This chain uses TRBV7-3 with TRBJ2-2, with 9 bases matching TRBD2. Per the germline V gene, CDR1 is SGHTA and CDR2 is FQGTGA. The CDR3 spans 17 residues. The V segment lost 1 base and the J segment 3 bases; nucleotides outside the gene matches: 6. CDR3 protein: CASSLMSSGDYTGELFF. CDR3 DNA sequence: TGTGCCAGCAGCTTAATGTCTAGCGGGGACTACACCGGGGAGCTGTTTTTT.

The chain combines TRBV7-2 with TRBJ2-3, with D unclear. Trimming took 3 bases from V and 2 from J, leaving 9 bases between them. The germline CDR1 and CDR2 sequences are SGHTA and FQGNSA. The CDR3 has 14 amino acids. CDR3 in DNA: TGTGCCAGCAGCTTCTGGCCTACCACAGATACGCAGTATTTT. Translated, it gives CASSFWPTTDTQYF.

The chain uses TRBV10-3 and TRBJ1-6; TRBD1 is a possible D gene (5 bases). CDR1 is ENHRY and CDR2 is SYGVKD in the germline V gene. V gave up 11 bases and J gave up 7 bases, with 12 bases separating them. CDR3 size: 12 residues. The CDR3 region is CASGHLNSPLHF. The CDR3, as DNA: TGTGCCTCCGGACACCTAAATTCACCCCTCCACTTT.

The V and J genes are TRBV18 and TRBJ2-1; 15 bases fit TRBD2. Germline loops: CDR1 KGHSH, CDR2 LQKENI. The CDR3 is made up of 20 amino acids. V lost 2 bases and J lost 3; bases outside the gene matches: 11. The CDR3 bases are TGTGCCAGCTCACCAGAATCCGGACTAGCGGGAGGGTCAAGCTACAATGAGCAGTTCTTC. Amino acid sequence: CASSPESGLAGGSSYNEQFF.

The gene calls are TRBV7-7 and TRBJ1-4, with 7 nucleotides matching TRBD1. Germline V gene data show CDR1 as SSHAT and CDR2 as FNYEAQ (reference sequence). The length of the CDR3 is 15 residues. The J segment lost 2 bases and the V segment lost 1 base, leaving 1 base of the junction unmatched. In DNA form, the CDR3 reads TGTGCCAGCAGCTTAGGGGGACAGACTAATGAAAAACTGTTTTTT. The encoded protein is CASSLGGQTNEKLFF.

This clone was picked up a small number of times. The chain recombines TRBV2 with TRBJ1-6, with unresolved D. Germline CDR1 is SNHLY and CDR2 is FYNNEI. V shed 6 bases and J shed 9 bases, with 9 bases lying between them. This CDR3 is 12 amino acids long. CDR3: CASRTVSSPLHF. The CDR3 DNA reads TGTGCCAGCAGAACTGTCAGTTCACCCCTCCACTTT.

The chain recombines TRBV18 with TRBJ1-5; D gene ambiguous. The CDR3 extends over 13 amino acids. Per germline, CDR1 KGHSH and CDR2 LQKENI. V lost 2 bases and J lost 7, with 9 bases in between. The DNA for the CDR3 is TGTGCCAGCTCACCAACAGTTGAGCAGCCCCAGCATTTT. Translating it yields CASSPTVEQPQHF. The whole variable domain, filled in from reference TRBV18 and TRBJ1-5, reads NAGVMQNPRHLVRRRGQEARLRCSPMKGHSHVYWYRQLPEEGLKFMVYLQKENIIDESGMPKERFSAEFPKEGPSILRIQQVVRGDSAAYFCASSPTVEQPQHFGDGTRLSIL.

The CDR3 loop is CASSEPNLKRTEAFF. CDR3 coding DNA: TGTGCCAGCAGTGAACCTAACTTAAAAAGGACTGAAGCTTTCTTT. The rearrangement joins TRBV6-1 to TRBJ1-1; D is unresolved. With 2 bases removed from V and 5 bases from J, the gap between germline ends came to 15 bases. Germline V gene lookup returns CDR1 MNHNS and CDR2 SASEGT. The CDR3 loop spans 15 amino acids.

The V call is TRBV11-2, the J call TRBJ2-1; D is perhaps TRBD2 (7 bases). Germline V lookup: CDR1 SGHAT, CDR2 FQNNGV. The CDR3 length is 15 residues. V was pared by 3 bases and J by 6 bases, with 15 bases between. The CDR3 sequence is CASSLFRGGGNEQFF. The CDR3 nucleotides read TGTGCCAGCAGCTTGTTCCGAGGGGGGGGCAATGAGCAGTTCTTC.

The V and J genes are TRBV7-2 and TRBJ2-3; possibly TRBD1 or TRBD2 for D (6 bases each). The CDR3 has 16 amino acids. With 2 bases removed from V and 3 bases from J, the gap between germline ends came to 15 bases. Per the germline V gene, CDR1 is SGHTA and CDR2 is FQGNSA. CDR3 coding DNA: TGTGCCAGCAGCTTAAGGGGGGATAGGAGAACAGATACGCAGTATTTT. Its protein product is CASSLRGDRRTDTQYF. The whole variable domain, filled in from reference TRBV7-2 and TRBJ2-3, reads GAGVSQSPSNKVTEKGKDVELRCDPISGHTALYWYRQSLGQGLEFLIYFQGNSAPDKSGLPSDRFSAERTGGSVSTLTIQRTQQEDSAVYLCASSLRGDRRTDTQYFGPGTRLTVL.

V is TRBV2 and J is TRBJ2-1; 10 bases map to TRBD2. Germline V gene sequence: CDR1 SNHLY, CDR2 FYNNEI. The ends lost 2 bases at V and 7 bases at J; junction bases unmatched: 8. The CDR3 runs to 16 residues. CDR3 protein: CASSENLGLAENEQFF. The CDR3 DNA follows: TGTGCCAGCAGTGAAAATTTAGGACTAGCGGAAAATGAGCAGTTCTTC.

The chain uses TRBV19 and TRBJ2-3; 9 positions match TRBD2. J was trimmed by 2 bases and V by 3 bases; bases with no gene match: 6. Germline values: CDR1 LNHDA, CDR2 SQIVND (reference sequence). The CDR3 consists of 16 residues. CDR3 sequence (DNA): TGTGCCAGTAGTATTGGGACTAGCAGAACCACAGATACGCAGTATTTT. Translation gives CASSIGTSRTTDTQYF.

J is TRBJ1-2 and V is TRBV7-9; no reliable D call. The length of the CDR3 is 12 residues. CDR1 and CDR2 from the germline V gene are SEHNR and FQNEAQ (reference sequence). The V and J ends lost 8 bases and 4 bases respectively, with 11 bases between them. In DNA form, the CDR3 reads TGTGCCAGCTCTAGACGGACCTATGGCTACACCTTC. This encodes CASSRRTYGYTF.

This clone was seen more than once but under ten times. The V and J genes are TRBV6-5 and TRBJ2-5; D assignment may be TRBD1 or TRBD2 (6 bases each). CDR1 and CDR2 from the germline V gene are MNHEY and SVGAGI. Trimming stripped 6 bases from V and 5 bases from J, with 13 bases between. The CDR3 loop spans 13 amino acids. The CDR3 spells CASSRGLGETQYF. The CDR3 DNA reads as TGTGCCAGCAGCCGGGGGCTAGGGGAGACCCAGTACTTC.

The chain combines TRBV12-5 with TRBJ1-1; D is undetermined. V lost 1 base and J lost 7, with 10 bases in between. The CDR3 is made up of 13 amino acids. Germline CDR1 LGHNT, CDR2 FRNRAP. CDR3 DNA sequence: TGTGCTAGTGGTTTGGAGGCGGGGAATGAAGCTTTCTTT. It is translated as CASGLEAGNEAFF.

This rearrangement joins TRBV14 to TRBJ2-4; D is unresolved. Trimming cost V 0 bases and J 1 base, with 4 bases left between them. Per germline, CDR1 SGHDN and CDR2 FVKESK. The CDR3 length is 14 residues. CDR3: CASSQESAKNIQYF. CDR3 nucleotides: TGTGCCAGCAGCCAAGAAAGTGCCAAAAACATTCAGTACTTC. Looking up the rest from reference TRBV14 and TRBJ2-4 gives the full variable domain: EAGVTQFPSHSVIEKGQTVTLRCDPISGHDNLYWYRRVMGKEIKFLLHFVKESKQDESGMPNNRFLAERTGGTYSTLKVQPAELEDSGVYFCASSQESAKNIQYFGAGTRLSVL.